The clone carrying this TCR beta chain was observed many times. Ophthalmopathy patients all had a Clinical Activity Score of at least 3, a NOSPECS grade of at least 4 and disease under 3 months old. Those patients with uncontrolled infection, other autoimmune disease, pregnancy or lactation were excluded. The CDR3 length is 17 residues. V was pared by 5 bases and J by 5 bases, with 24 bases between. Germline V gene sequence: CDR1 MNHEY, CDR2 SMNVEV (reference sequence). It was RNA transcripts that yielded the amplified TCR beta CDR3 regions. First-round RT-PCR of the TCR CDR3 relied on the HTBI primer set. TCRdb reprocessed the multiplex PCR reads with MiXCR, giving one entry per CDR3 protein. Of some 500,000 distinct CDR3 sequences listed, 15% to 20% are singletons. The data belong to a study of T cells in Graves' hyperthyroidism and ophthalmopathy.

The clonotype comes from a young woman with Graves' ophthalmopathy. The chain has TRBV27 and TRBJ1-2, with D possibly TRBD1 on 6 matching bases. The sample taken for sequencing was blood. The CDR3 nucleotides read TGTGCCAGCAGTCCTAAAGGGGGGGAAAGGCTGAGTTATGGCTACACCTTC. It is translated as CASSPKGGERLSYGYTF.